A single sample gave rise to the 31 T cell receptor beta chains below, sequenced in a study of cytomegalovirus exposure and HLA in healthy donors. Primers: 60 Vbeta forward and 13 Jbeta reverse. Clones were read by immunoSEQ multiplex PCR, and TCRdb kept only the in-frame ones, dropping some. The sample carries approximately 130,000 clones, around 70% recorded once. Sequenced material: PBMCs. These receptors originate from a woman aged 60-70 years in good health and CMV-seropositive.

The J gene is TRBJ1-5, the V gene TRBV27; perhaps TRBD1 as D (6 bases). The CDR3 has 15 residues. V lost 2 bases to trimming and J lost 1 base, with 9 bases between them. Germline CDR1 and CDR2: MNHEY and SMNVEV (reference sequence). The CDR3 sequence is CASSLRGRSNQPQHF. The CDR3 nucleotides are TGTGCCAGCAGTTTAAGGGGGAGAAGCAATCAGCCCCAGCATTTT.

The DNA of the CDR3 is TGTGCCAGTAGTATGCGCGACAGGGGGCCTGGAAACACCATATATTTT. As protein: CASSMRDRGPGNTIYF. This chain links TRBV19 with TRBJ1-3; TRBD1 aligns across 10 bases. Losses at the gene ends were 3 bases for V and 2 bases for J; bases not matched to a gene: 4. The CDR3 loop spans 16 amino acids. Looked up from germline, CDR1 is LNHDA and CDR2 is SQIVND (reference sequence).

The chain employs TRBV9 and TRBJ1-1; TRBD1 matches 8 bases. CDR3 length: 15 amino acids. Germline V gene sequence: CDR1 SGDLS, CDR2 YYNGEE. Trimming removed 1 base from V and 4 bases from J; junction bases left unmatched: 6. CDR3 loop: CASSVLGTGGTEAFF. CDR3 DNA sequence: TGTGCCAGCAGCGTACTGGGAACAGGGGGCACTGAAGCTTTCTTT.

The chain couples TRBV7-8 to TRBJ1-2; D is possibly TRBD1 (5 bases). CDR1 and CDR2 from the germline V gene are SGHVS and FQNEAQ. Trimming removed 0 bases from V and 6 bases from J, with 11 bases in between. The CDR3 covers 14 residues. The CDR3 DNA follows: TGTGCCAGCAGCTTAGCCGGGGGTTTAGATGGCTACACCTTC. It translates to CASSLAGGLDGYTF.

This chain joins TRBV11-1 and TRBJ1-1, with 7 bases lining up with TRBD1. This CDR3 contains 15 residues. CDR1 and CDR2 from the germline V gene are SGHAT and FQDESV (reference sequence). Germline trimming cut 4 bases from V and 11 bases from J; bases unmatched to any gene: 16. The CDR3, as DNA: TGTGCCAGCAGCTCACGCGGGGGGGACAGAGCCACGGCTTTCTTT. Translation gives CASSSRGGDRATAFF.

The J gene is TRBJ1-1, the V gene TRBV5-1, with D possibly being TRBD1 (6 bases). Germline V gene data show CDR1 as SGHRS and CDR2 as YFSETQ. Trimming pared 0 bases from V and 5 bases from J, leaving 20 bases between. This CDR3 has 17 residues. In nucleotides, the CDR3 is TGCGCCAGCAGCTTGGATCGCACAGGGAAAGGAAAGACTGAAGCTTTCTTT. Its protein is CASSLDRTGKGKTEAFF.

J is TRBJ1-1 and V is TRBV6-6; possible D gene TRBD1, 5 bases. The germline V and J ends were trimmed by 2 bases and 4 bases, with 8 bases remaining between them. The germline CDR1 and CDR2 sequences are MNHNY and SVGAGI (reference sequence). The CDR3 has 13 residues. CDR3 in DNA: TGTGCCAGCAGTTACGACAGTCGCACTGAAGCTTTCTTT. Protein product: CASSYDSRTEAFF.

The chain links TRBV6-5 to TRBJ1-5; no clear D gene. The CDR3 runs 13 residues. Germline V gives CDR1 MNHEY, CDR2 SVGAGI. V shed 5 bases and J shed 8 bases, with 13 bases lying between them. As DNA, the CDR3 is TGTGCCAGCAGTGGTTACGGGGAAGAGCCCCAGCATTTT. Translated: CASSGYGEEPQHF.

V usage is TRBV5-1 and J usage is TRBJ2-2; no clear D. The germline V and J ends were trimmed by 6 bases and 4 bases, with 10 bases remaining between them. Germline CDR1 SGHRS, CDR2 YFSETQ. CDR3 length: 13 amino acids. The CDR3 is CASNPSGTGELFF. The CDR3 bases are TGCGCCAGCAATCCCAGTGGCACCGGGGAGCTGTTTTTT.

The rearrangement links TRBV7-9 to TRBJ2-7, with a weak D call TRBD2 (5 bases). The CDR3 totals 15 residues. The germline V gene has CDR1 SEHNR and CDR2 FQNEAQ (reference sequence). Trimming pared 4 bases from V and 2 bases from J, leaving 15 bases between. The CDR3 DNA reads TGTGCCAGCAGCTCCCCGGGGTGGGTCGCCTACGAGCAGTACTTC. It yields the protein CASSSPGWVAYEQYF.

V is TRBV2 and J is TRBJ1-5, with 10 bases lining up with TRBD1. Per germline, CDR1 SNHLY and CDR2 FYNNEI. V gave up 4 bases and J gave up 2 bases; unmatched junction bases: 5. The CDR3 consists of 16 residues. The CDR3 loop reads CASSGQGALRNQPQHF. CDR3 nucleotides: TGTGCCAGCAGTGGACAGGGGGCGCTTCGCAATCAGCCCCAGCATTTT.

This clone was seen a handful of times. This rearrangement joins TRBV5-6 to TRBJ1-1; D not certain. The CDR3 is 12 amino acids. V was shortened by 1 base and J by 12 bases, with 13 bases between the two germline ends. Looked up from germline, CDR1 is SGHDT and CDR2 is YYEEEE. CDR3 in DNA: TGTGCCAGCAGCTTGTACTCCGTGACAACTTTCTTT. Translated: CASSLYSVTTFF.

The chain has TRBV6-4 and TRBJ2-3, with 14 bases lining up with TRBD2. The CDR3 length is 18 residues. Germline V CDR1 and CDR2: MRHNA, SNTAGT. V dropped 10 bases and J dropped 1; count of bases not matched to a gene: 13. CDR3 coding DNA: TGTGCCACCAAGTGGGGACTAGCGGGGGAACGGGGCACAGATACGCAGTATTTT. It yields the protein CATKWGLAGERGTDTQYF.

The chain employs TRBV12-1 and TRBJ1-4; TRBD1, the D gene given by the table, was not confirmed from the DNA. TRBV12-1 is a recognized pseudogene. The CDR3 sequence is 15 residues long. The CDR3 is CASSCNRGDCEKLFF. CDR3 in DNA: TGTGCCAGCAGCTGCAACAGGGGCGACTGTGAAAAACTGTTTTTT.

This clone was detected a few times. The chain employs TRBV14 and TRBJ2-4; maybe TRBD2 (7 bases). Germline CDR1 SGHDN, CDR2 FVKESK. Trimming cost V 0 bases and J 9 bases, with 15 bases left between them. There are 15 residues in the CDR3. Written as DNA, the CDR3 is TGTGCCAGCAGCCAAGATGCGGGGGCTTGGGCCATTCAGTACTTC. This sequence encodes CASSQDAGAWAIQYF. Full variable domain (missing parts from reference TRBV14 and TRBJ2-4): EAGVTQFPSHSVIEKGQTVTLRCDPISGHDNLYWYRRVMGKEIKFLLHFVKESKQDESGMPNNRFLAERTGGTYSTLKVQPAELEDSGVYFCASSQDAGAWAIQYFGAGTRLSVL.

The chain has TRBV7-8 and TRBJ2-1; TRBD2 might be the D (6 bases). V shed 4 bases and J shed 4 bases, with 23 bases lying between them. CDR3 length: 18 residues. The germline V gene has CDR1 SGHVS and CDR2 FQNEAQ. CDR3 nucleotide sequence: TGTGCCAGCAGCTCCCGGAGGGGCAGTGACGATTTGTACAATGAGCAGTTCTTC. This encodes CASSSRRGSDDLYNEQFF.

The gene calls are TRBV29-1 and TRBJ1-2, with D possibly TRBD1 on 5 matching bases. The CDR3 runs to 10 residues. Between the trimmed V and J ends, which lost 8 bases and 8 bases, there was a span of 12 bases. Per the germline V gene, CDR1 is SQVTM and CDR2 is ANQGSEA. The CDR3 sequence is CSPGGEGYTF. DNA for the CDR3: TGCAGCCCTGGGGGGGAGGGCTACACCTTC.

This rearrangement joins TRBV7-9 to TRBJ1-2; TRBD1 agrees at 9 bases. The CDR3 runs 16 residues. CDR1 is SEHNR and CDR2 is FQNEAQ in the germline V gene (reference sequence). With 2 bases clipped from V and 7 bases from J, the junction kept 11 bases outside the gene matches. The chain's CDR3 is CASSLSGGQGRSGYTF. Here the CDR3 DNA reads TGTGCCAGCAGCTTAAGTGGGGGACAGGGAAGAAGTGGCTACACCTTC.

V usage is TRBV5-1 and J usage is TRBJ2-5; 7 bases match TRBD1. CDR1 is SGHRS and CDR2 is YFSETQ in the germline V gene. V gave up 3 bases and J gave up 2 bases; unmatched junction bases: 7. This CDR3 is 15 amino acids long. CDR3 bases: TGCGCCAGCAGCTCACAACCGGGACAGCAAGAGACCCAGTACTTC. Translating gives CASSSQPGQQETQYF.

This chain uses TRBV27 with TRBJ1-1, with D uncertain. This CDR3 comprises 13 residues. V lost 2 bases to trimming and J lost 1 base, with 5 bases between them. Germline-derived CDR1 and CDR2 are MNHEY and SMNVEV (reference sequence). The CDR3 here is CASSLVQNTEAFF. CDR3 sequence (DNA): TGTGCCAGCAGTTTAGTACAGAACACTGAAGCTTTCTTT.

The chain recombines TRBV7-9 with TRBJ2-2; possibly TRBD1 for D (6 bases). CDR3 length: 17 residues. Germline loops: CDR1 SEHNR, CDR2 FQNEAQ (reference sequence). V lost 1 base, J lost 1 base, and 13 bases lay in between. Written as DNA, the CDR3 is TGTGCCAGCAGCTTAGGGGGGCGACTCTTGAACACCGGGGAGCTGTTTTTT. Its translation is CASSLGGRLLNTGELFF.

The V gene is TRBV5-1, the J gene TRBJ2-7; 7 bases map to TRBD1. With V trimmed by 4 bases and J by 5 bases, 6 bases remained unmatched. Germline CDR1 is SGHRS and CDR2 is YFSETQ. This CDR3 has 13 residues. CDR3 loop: CASSLVGGHEQYF. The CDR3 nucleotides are TGCGCCAGCAGCCTCGTAGGGGGCCACGAGCAGTACTTC.

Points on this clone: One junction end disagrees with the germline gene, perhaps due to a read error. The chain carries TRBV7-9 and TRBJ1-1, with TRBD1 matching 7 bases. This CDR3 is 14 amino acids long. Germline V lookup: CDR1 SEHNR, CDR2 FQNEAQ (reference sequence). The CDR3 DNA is TGTTCCAGCAGCTTCGCCTCACAGGGGACTGAAGCTTTCTTT. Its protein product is CSSSFASQGTEAFF.

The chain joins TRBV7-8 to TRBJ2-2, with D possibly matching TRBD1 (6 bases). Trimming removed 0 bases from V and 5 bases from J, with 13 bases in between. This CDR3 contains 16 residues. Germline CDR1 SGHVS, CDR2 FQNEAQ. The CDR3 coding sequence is TGTGCCAGCAGCTTAGCTTCAGGGGTGAGGACCGGGGAGCTGTTTTTT. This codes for CASSLASGVRTGELFF.

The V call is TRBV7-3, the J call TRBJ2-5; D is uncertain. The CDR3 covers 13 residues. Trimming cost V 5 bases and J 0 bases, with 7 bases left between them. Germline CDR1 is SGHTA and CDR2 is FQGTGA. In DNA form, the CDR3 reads TGTGCCAGCAGCCGCCAGTACCAAGAGACCCAGTACTTC. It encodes CASSRQYQETQYF.

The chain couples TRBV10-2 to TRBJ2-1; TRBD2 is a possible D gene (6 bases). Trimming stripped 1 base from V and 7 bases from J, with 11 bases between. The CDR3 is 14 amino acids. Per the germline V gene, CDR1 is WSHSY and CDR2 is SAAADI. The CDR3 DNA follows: TGCGCCAGCAGTGAGTATGCGGGGACGAATGAGCAGTTCTTC. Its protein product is CASSEYAGTNEQFF.

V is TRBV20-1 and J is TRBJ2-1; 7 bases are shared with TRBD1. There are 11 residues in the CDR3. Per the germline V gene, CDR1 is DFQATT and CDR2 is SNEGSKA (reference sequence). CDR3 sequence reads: CSRGSNNEQFF. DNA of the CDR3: TGCAGCAGGGGGTCCAACAATGAGCAGTTCTTC.

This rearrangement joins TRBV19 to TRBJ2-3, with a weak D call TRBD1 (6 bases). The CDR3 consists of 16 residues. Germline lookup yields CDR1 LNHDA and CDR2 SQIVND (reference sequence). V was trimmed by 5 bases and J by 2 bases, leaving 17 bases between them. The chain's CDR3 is CASSFGRTEVTDTQYF. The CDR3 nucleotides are TGTGCCAGTAGTTTCGGACGGACAGAAGTCACAGATACGCAGTATTTT.

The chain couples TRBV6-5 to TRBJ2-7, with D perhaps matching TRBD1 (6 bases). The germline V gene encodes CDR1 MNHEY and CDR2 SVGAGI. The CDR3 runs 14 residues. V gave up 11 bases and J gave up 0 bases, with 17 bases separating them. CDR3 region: CAAKGGLLSYEQYF. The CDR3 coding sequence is TGTGCCGCCAAAGGGGGATTACTCTCCTACGAGCAGTACTTC.

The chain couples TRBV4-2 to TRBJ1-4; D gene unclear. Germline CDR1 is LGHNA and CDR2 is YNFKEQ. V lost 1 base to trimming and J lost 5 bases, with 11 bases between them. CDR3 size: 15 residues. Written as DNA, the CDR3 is TGTGCCAGCAGCCAAGTTACGGGTCTGAATGAAAAACTGTTTTTT. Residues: CASSQVTGLNEKLFF.

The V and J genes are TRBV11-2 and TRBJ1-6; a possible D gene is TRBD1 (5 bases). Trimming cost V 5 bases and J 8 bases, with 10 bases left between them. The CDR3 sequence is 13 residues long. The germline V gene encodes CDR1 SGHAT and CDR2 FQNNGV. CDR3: CASSASRDSPLHF. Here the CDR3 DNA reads TGTGCCAGCAGCGCGAGCAGGGATTCACCCCTCCACTTT.